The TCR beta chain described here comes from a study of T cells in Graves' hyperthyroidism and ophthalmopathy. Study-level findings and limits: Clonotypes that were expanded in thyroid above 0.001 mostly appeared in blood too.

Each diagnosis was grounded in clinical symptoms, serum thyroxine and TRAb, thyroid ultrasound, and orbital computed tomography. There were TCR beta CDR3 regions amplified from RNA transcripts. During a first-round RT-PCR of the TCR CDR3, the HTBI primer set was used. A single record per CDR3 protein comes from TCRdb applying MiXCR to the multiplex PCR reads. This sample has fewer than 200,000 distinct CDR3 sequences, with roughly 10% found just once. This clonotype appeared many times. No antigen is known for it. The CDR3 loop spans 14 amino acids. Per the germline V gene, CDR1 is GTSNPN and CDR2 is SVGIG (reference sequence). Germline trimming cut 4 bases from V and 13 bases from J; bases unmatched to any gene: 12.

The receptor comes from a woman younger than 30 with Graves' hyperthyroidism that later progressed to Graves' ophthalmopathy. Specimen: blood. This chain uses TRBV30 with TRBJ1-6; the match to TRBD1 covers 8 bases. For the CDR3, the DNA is TGTGCCTGGAATCCGGGACAGGAAATGGGGCCCCTCCACTTT. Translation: CAWNPGQEMGPLHF.